This T cell receptor beta chain was profiled in a study of T cells in Graves' hyperthyroidism and ophthalmopathy. Hyperthyroidism was newly diagnosed in patients aged 18 to 65 (duration under 2 months). Source material for PBMCs was more than 7.5 ml fresh peripheral blood. Amplification of TCR beta CDR3 regions used RNA as the template. The study used the HTBI primer set for a first-round RT-PCR of the TCR CDR3. One entry per CDR3 protein results from TCRdb running MiXCR on the multiplex PCR reads. The profile covers roughly 510,000 distinct CDR3 sequences, with about 20% appearing a single time and 26% taken by the ten largest. Whole-study results and caveats: Ophthalmopathy was distinguished from stable hyperthyroidism by 13 V-J signatures. Among thyroid clonotypes expanded above 0.001, most also appeared in blood.

The ends lost 6 bases at V and 0 bases at J; junction bases unmatched: 9. The CDR3 consists of 16 residues. The germline V gene has CDR1 ENHRY and CDR2 SYGVKD. This clonotype was counted many times. Its antigen is not identified. Sequencing was done on a sample of blood. The genes are TRBV10-3 and TRBJ1-2; 8 positions agree with TRBD1. This sequence originates from a man between 18 and 35 years old with Graves' hyperthyroidism. The chain's CDR3 is CAISRSDRGPNYGYTF. The CDR3 bases are TGTGCCATCAGCCGTTCCGACAGGGGCCCTAACTATGGCTACACCTTC.